A single sample is the source of the 20 T cell receptor beta chains below, sequenced in a study of regulatory T cells in long-lasting Graves disease. Through Arm-PCR of CDR3 regions and iRepertoire HTBI primers, TCR beta libraries were built. From the multiplex PCR reads, TCRdb called clonotypes with MiXCR, one entry per CDR3 protein. The sample holds hundreds of thousands of distinct CDR3 sequences, around 20% seen once. As for time point: persistent/refractory GD, antithyroid drugs over 5 years with positive TRAb. PBMC RNA was the source of the TCR library. Source: peripheral blood mononuclear cells (PBMCs), taken when the disease was refractory, from a patient treated with antithyroid drugs. These receptors all stem from a female donor with Graves disease.

At least ten counts were recorded for this clonotype. The V call is TRBV3-1, the J call TRBJ2-2; D uncertain. The CDR3 is 15 amino acids. Germline V gene sequence: CDR1 LGHDT, CDR2 YNNKEL (reference sequence). V gave up 4 bases and J gave up 1 base, with 10 bases separating them. The CDR3 spells CASSPLGENTGELFF. CDR3 bases: TGTGCCAGCAGCCCCCTGGGCGAGAACACCGGGGAGCTGTTTTTT.

The CDR3 DNA follows: TGTGCCAGCAGCGTAGCGTTCGAGACCCAGTACTTC. Translated, it gives CASSVAFETQYF. The chain joins TRBV9 to TRBJ2-5; D is undetermined. Per germline, CDR1 SGDLS and CDR2 YYNGEE. Trimming cost V 0 bases and J 5 bases, with 5 bases left between them. This CDR3 has 12 amino acids.

The sample holds a few counts of this clonotype. The J gene is TRBJ1-5, the V gene TRBV7-2; D remains ambiguous. Trimming left V 5 bases short and J 3 bases short, with 5 bases between. The length of the CDR3 is 12 residues. CDR1 and CDR2 (germline): SGHTA, FQGNSA. The CDR3 DNA sequence: TGTGCCAGCAGCGAAAACAATCAGCCCCAGCATTTT. Translating gives CASSENNQPQHF.

This clonotype showed up many times. V is TRBV6-5 and J is TRBJ2-2; 10 nucleotides line up with TRBD2. After removal of 4 bases from V and 0 bases from J, the junction contained 8 bases not matched to a gene. This CDR3 region has 18 residues. Per the germline V gene, CDR1 is MNHEY and CDR2 is SVGAGI. CDR3 coding DNA: TGTGCCAGCAGTTCACTTGACGGACTAGCGGCGAACACCGGGGAGCTGTTTTTT. Its translation: CASSSLDGLAANTGELFF.

There are many counts of this clonotype. The rearrangement joins TRBV29-1 to TRBJ2-7; 8 nucleotides agree with TRBD1. J lost 0 bases, V lost 7 bases, and 11 bases had no gene match. Per germline, CDR1 SQVTM and CDR2 ANQGSEA. The CDR3 has 15 amino acids. The CDR3 sequence is CSARRGQESSYEQYF. The CDR3 nucleotides read TGCAGCGCCCGAAGGGGACAGGAAAGCTCCTACGAGCAGTACTTC.

This clonotype was found many times. V gene TRBV19 combines with J gene TRBJ1-2; 8 bases are a match to TRBD1. CDR3 length equals 13 residues. V was clipped by 8 bases and J by 6 bases; unmatched bases: 8. CDR1 LNHDA and CDR2 SQIVND come from the germline V gene (reference sequence). For the CDR3, the DNA is TGTGCCAGTCGGGACAGGCAGAAGGATGGCTACACCTTC. Protein sequence: CASRDRQKDGYTF.

This clonotype was found a few times. The rearrangement uses TRBV20-1 and TRBJ2-3; tentatively, D is TRBD1 or TRBD2 (5 bases each). Per germline, CDR1 DFQATT and CDR2 SNEGSKA (reference sequence). V dropped 6 bases and J dropped 6 bases, with 19 bases sitting between them. CDR3 size: 14 residues. The CDR3 region has the DNA TGCAGTGCCCCCCACCGGGCCCGGGGCGATACGCAGTATTTT. Protein product: CSAPHRARGDTQYF.

This clonotype has at least ten counts. This chain links TRBV28 with TRBJ2-7; TRBD2 aligns across 7 bases. The V segment lost 3 bases and the J segment 3 bases; nucleotides outside the gene matches: 8. Germline V gene sequence: CDR1 MDHEN, CDR2 SYDVKM. This CDR3 region has 15 residues. The CDR3: CASSFPGGLIYEQYF. DNA for the CDR3: TGTGCCAGCAGTTTTCCGGGGGGACTGATCTACGAGCAGTACTTC.

This clonotype was seen more than once but under ten times. The V and J genes are TRBV7-2 and TRBJ2-6, with a weak D call TRBD2 (7 bases). V shed 0 bases and J shed 4 bases, with 13 bases lying between them. Germline loops: CDR1 SGHTA, CDR2 FQGNSA. The CDR3 has 17 residues. This chain's CDR3 is CASSLAGGLVGANVLTF. The CDR3 DNA reads TGTGCCAGCAGCTTAGCGGGGGGGCTGGTGGGGGCCAACGTCCTGACTTTC.

The chain carries TRBV7-9 and TRBJ1-1, with 7 bases fitting TRBD1. Germline lookup yields CDR1 SEHNR and CDR2 FQNEAQ (reference sequence). After removal of 4 bases from V and 1 base from J, the junction contained 12 bases not matched to a gene. This CDR3 region has 17 residues. For the CDR3, the DNA is TGTGCCAGCAGCTCGACAGGGTTCAGAAGGGGGAACACTGAAGCTTTCTTT. Amino acid sequence: CASSSTGFRRGNTEAFF. Full variable domain (rest looked up from reference TRBV7-9 and TRBJ1-1): DTGVSQNPRHKITKRGQNVTFRCDPISEHNRLYWYRQTLGQGPEFLTYFQNEAQLEKSRLLSDRFSAERPKGSFSTLEIQRTEQGDSAMYLCASSSTGFRRGNTEAFFGQGTRLTVV.

The chain has TRBV7-2 and TRBJ2-7, with D perhaps matching TRBD1 (5 bases). Matching the DNA end better, TRBJ2-1 makes the J call doubtful. This CDR3 contains 16 residues. Germline assignment: CDR1 SGHTA and CDR2 FQGNSA. The CDR3 bases are TGTGCCAGCAGCTTAGGTGCAGGGCTTATATACAATGAGCAGTTCTTC. Amino acids: CASSLGAGLIYNEQFF.

This clonotype has only one observation. This likely reflects a read error, since a far larger clone is one base away. The chain employs TRBV7-8 and TRBJ2-5, with 8 bases identical to TRBD2. The CDR3 totals 17 residues. Germline values: CDR1 SGHVS, CDR2 FQNEAQ. The V segment lost 5 bases and the J segment 2 bases; nucleotides outside the gene matches: 13. The CDR3, as DNA: TGTGCCAGCAGCACACCTAACGGGGGGGACTTACAAGAGACCCAGTACTTC. It translates to CASSTPNGGDLQETQYF.

This clonotype occurred many times. V gene TRBV7-2 combines with J gene TRBJ2-5; 10 bases are shared with TRBD2. CDR3 size: 15 residues. V dropped 3 bases and J dropped 5; count of bases not matched to a gene: 6. The germline CDR1 and CDR2 sequences are SGHTA and FQGNSA. The CDR3, as DNA: TGTGCCAGCAGCTTTGTAGCGGGGGGAGGGGAGACCCAGTACTTC. It translates to CASSFVAGGGETQYF.

The chain uses TRBV7-9 and TRBJ1-6; D uncertain. Per the germline V gene, CDR1 is SEHNR and CDR2 is FQNEAQ (reference sequence). This CDR3 is 15 amino acids long. Trimming left V 4 bases short and J 0 bases short, with 7 bases between. CDR3 protein: CASSSTRSYNSPLHF. The CDR3 DNA reads TGTGCCAGCAGCTCTACTCGCTCCTATAATTCACCCCTCCACTTT.

The rearrangement joins TRBV7-9 to TRBJ1-6; 8 bases align to TRBD1. With 5 bases clipped from V and 10 bases from J, the junction kept 7 bases outside the gene matches. CDR1 and CDR2 (germline): SEHNR, FQNEAQ (reference sequence). This CDR3 is built from 14 residues. The CDR3 DNA is TGTGCCAGCAGCCTGGGACAGGACGGCTCACCCCTCCACTTT. This translates into CASSLGQDGSPLHF. Supplemented by reference TRBV7-9 and TRBJ1-6, the full variable domain reads DTGVSQNPRHKITKRGQNVTFRCDPISEHNRLYWYRQTLGQGPEFLTYFQNEAQLEKSRLLSDRFSAERPKGSFSTLEIQRTEQGDSAMYLCASSLGQDGSPLHFGNGTRLTVT.

The J gene is TRBJ2-5, the V gene TRBV7-6, with D possibly TRBD1 on 6 matching bases. The CDR3 consists of 15 residues. CDR1 is SGHVS and CDR2 is FNYEAQ in the germline V gene. V was pared by 4 bases and J by 2 bases, with 14 bases between. The CDR3 DNA sequence: TGTGCCAGCAGCTCAAAGGTGGGGGCACAAGAGACCCAGTACTTC. Residues: CASSSKVGAQETQYF.

This clonotype was counted many times. The chain carries TRBV20-1 and TRBJ2-5; D remains unclear. The V end lost 7 bases, the J end lost 3 bases, and 12 bases lay between the germline ends. Germline V gene sequence: CDR1 DFQATT, CDR2 SNEGSKA (reference sequence). CDR3 length: 12 amino acids. CDR3 sequence: CSVVGLEETQYF. The CDR3 DNA reads as TGCAGTGTGGTAGGCCTGGAAGAGACCCAGTACTTC.

This clonotype has ten or more counts. The rearrangement joins TRBV27 to TRBJ1-1; D is unresolved. V lost 4 bases, J lost 1 base, and 13 bases lay in between. The germline V gene encodes CDR1 MNHEY and CDR2 SMNVEV (reference sequence). The CDR3 spans 15 residues. In DNA, the CDR3 is TGTGCCAGCAGTTCTCGAACGGGCTCGAACACTGAAGCTTTCTTT. The encoded protein is CASSSRTGSNTEAFF.

This clonotype was seen more than once but under ten times. The V call is TRBV12-3 or TRBV12-4, the J call TRBJ1-3; D call uncertain. Trimming pared 7 bases from V and 0 bases from J, leaving 7 bases between. This CDR3 has 13 amino acids. The CDR3 loop reads CASNRPSGNTIYF. The CDR3 DNA sequence: TGTGCCAGCAATCGGCCCTCTGGAAACACCATATATTTT.

This clonotype was recorded many times. The chain employs TRBV2 and TRBJ1-1; D is unclear. Germline V gene sequence: CDR1 SNHLY, CDR2 FYNNEI. CDR3 length equals 13 residues. V was pared by 3 bases and J by 0 bases, with 5 bases between. The DNA of the CDR3 is TGTGCCAGCAGTGACAGCGTGAACACTGAAGCTTTCTTT. It translates to CASSDSVNTEAFF.